This T cell receptor beta chain was sequenced for a study of blood T cell repertoires in COVID-19. For the study at large: Collection of acute and convalescent COVID-19 samples took place in the United States, Italy and Spain. T cells, B-cell-depleted T cells, or PBMCs supplied cDNA or gDNA.

The CDR3 runs 14 residues. Germline V gene data show CDR1 as SNHLY and CDR2 as FYNNEI. Losses at the gene ends were 5 bases for V and 0 bases for J; bases not matched to a gene: 2. Data came from immunoSEQ multiplex PCR; TCRdb stores just in-frame clones and leaves some out. The data show under 300,000 clones, with less than 90% seen just once and about an eighth held by the top ten. The sample consisted of peripheral blood. The sequence was obtained from a human donor in a cohort sampled during active COVID-19. The V and J genes are TRBV2 and TRBJ2-7, with 9 bases identical to TRBD2. The CDR3 sequence is CASSPSGTSYEQYF. The CDR3, as DNA: TGTGCCAGCAGTCCTAGCGGGACCTCCTACGAGCAGTACTTC.